The clone carrying this T cell receptor beta chain has a count of ten or more. Produced via immunoSEQ multiplex PCR; TCRdb's table is partial and in-frame only. The table has about 300,000 clones, 85% seen once. The sample comes from a study of blood T cell repertoires in COVID-19. About the research overall: In each case, the material was cDNA or gDNA derived from T cells, B-cell-depleted T cells, or PBMCs.

The CDR3 is 15 residues long. Trimming left V 6 bases short and J 0 bases short, with 9 bases between. Germline V gene data show CDR1 as KGHSH and CDR2 as LQKENI. Those designated as exposed participants met a COVID-19 case within 2 weeks before study entry. V gene TRBV18 combines with J gene TRBJ1-6, with D unclear. Material: PBMCs or T cells enriched from blood (not recorded which). This TCR derives from a woman aged 25 to 39 who had been exposed to COVID-19. For the CDR3, the DNA is TGTGCCAGCTCTCAGGTTAGCTCCTATAATTCACCCCTCCACTTT. Translated: CASSQVSSYNSPLHF. Supplemented by reference TRBV18 and TRBJ1-6, the full variable domain reads NAGVMQNPRHLVRRRGQEARLRCSPMKGHSHVYWYRQLPEEGLKFMVYLQKENIIDESGMPKERFSAEFPKEGPSILRIQQVVRGDSAAYFCASSQVSSYNSPLHFGNGTRLTVT.